A single TCR beta chain is shown here with its context. Participants came from fewer than 25 US areas, aged roughly 18 to 95 years. Two consecutive negative NP/OP PCR tests, clearance, or resolved symptoms defined Cohort 3 recovery. In the authors' workflow: Researchers report that nucleated cell counts were estimated from reference gene primer amplification. Sequenced by immunoSEQ multiplex PCR; TCRdb stores in-frame clones only, minus some. The V and J calls and clone size were taken over from that table, and D and trimming were inferred from the DNA. The data hold 200,000 to 250,000 clones, with around nine tenths observed a single time. The CDR3 is made up of 14 amino acids. V lost 6 bases and J 1 base, leaving 12 bases between the germline ends. Germline lookup yields CDR1 MNHEY and CDR2 SVGAGI. The data belong to a study of blood T cell repertoires in COVID-19. Across the whole study: Spain, Italy and the United States supplied samples that represented acute and convalescent COVID-19.

The specimen sequenced was PBMCs or T cells enriched from blood (not recorded which). The receptor was isolated from a man between 25 and 39 years old who had recovered from COVID-19. The genes are TRBV6-5 and TRBJ1-1, with D perhaps matching TRBD1 (6 bases). The CDR3 protein is CASRLDRRNTEAFF. The CDR3 nucleotides read TGTGCCAGCAGACTCGACAGGAGGAACACTGAAGCTTTCTTT.